The source of this T cell receptor beta chain is a study of blood T cell repertoires in COVID-19. CDR3 length: 13 amino acids. Germline CDR1 ENHRY, CDR2 SYGVKD. Trimming removed 2 bases from V and 9 bases from J; junction bases left unmatched: 5. The data were produced by immunoSEQ multiplex PCR, yet TCRdb's version contains in-frame clones alone and is incomplete. Of more than 200,000 clones listed, about 90% were seen once; the top ten hold 10% to 12%. This TCR was recovered from a man in his thirties or forties who had recovered from COVID-19. Specimen: PBMCs or T cells enriched from blood (not recorded which). This chain joins TRBV10-3 and TRBJ1-1; 8 positions agree with TRBD1. The CDR3 DNA reads TGTGCCATCAGTGAGGGGACAGGCGGTAAAGCTTTCTTT. Amino acids: CAISEGTGGKAFF.